This TCR beta chain was recovered during a study of cytomegalovirus exposure and HLA in healthy donors. The overall study: It was reported in a later analysis that the same platform had been used for the 90 to 150 validation repertoires as for the roughly 670 first-cohort repertoires. Study-level results: Confirmation in vitro established that three CMV-associated chains were specific for CMV antigens. For cytomegalovirus status, the classifier reportedly gave diagnoses with high specificity and sensitivity. Among TCR beta chains, those listed as cytomegalovirus-associated numbered over 150.

The CDR3 runs to 13 residues. The germline V gene has CDR1 MNHEY and CDR2 SVGAGI. V lost 2 bases and J lost 1, with 6 bases in between. TCRdb's copy holds only in-frame clones and misses some; the assay was immunoSEQ multiplex PCR. Of roughly 250,000 clones in the sample, around 85% were seen once. Remarks on this clone: As yet, its antigen is unknown.

This receptor was taken from a woman in her twenties or thirties in good health and CMV-seropositive. The V and J genes are TRBV6-5 and TRBJ2-7; no clear D gene. Sequenced input: PBMCs. This chain's CDR3 is CASSYEMSYEQYF. DNA of the CDR3: TGTGCCAGCAGTTACGAGATGTCCTACGAGCAGTACTTC.